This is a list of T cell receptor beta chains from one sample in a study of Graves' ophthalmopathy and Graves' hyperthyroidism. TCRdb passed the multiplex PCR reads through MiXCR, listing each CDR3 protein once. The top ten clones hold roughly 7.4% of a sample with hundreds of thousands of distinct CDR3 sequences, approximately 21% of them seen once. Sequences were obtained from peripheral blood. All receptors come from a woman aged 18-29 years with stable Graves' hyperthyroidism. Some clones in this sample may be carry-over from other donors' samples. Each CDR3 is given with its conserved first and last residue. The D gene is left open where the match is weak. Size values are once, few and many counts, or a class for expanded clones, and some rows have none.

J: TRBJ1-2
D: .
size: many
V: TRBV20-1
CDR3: CSAKTDGYTF
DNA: TGCAGTGCGAAGACAGATGGCTACACCTTC

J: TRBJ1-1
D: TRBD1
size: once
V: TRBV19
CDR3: CASRDRDNEAFF
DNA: TGTGCCAGTAGAGACAGGGATAATGAAGCTTTCTTT

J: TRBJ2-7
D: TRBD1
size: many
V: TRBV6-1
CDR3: CASSPDRGLTYEQYF
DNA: TGTGCCAGCAGTCCGGACAGGGGCTTAACCTACGAGCAGTACTTC

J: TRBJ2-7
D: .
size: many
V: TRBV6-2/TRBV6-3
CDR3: CASSYGVYEQYF
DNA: TGTGCCAGCAGTTATGGGGTGTACGAGCAGTACTTC

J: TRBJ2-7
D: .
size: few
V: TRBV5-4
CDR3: CASSTSGAYEQYF
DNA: TGTGCCAGCAGCACCTCAGGGGCCTACGAGCAGTACTTC

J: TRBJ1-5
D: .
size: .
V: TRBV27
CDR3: CASRGRLKDNQPQHF
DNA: TGTGCCAGCAGAGGTCGGTTAAAGGACAATCAGCCCCAGCATTTT

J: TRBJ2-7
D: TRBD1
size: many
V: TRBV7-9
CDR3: CASSPTDRGFYEQYF
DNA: TGTGCCAGCAGCCCGACGGACAGGGGGTTTTACGAGCAGTACTTC

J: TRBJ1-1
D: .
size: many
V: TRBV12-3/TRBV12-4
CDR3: CASSLWGALNTEAFF
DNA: TGTGCCAGCAGTTTGTGGGGGGCACTGAACACTGAAGCTTTCTTT

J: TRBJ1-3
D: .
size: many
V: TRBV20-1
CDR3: CSASLRSSGNTIYF
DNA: TGCAGTGCTAGTCTTCGCTCCTCTGGAAACACCATATATTTT

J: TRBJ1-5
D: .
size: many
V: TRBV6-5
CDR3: CASSYNQDSNQPQHF
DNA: TGTGCCAGCAGTTATAATCAGGATAGCAATCAGCCCCAGCATTTT

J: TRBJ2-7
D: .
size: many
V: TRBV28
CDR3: CASSLFPGTSVYEQYF
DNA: TGTGCCAGCAGTTTATTCCCCGGTACTTCCGTCTACGAGCAGTACTTC

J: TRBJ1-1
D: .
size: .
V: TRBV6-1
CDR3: CASTRGGGNTEAFF
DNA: TGTGCCAGCACCCGGGGGGGAGGAAACACTGAAGCTTTCTTT

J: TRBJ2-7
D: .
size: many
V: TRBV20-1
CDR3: CSASTSGRDEQYF
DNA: TGCAGTGCTTCAACCTCGGGCAGGGACGAGCAGTACTTC

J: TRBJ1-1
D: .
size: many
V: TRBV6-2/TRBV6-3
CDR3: CASSPYSPNTEAFF
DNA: TGTGCCAGCAGTCCCTACAGCCCGAACACTGAAGCTTTCTTT

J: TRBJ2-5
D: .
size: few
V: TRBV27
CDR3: CASSPHLAGPTQYF
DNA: TGTGCCAGCAGTCCCCACCTAGCAGGACCCACCCAGTACTTC

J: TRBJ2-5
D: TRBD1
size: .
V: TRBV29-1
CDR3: CSVRTGGQETQYF
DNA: TGCAGCGTGCGCACAGGGGGGCAAGAGACCCAGTACTTC

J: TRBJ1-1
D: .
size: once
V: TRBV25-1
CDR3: CASSEYAGGVSNTEAFF
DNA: TGTGCCAGCAGTGAATACGCGGGGGGCGTATCGAACACTGAAGCTTTCTTT

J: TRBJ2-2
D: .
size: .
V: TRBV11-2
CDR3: CASSEIRNTGELFF
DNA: TGTGCCAGCAGCGAAATCCGGAACACCGGGGAGCTGTTTTTT